The T cell receptor beta chain described here comes from a study of OX40 agonist ivuxolimab in advanced cancers. A word on this clone: The antigen remains unidentified.

There are 14 residues in the CDR3. CDR1 and CDR2 (germline): MRHNA, SNTAGT. Trimming removed 5 bases from V and 5 bases from J, with 10 bases in between. With autoimmune disease history or systemic immunosuppression, patients were excluded. Findings of the study overall: Among the nonresponders, some also had low normalized T-cell clonal expansion.

Profiling relied on immunoSEQ multiplex PCR, and the TCRdb table lists in-frame clones only, not all of them. The sample shows 75,000 to 95,000 clones, roughly 87% of them seen only once. This specimen consisted of CD4+ or CD8+ T cells sorted from blood, obtained in a trial of the OX40 agonist ivuxolimab. The chain joins TRBV6-4 to TRBJ1-6; D is unresolved. The TCR comes from an adult with an advanced solid tumor such as melanoma, head and neck, liver or kidney cancer. The CDR3 reads CASSLKGDNSPLHF. CDR3 DNA sequence: TGTGCCAGCAGTTTAAAGGGTGATAATTCACCCCTCCACTTT.